Following are 11 T cell receptor beta chains from one sample sequenced in a study of blood T cells in healthy people across ages. Next came a second PCR, run for about 7 to 12 cycles, which used a sample-barcoded 5' primer along with a J-beta primer mix. TCRdb called the 5' RACE reads again in MiXCR, with one record for every CDR3 protein. The sample has 700,000 or so distinct CDR3 sequences; over 20% are singletons. What was sequenced was blood. The receptors derive from a man between 65 and 85 years old in good health.

In its sample, this clonotype was seen a few times. V usage is TRBV6-1 and J usage is TRBJ1-2; D possibly corresponds to TRBD1 (6 bases). The CDR3 is made up of 13 amino acids. CDR1 and CDR2 (germline): MNHNS, SASEGT. Trimming took off 6 bases at V and 8 bases at J, with 16 bases between the two ends. The CDR3 loop reads CASSRGGGPGYTF. The CDR3 nucleotides are TGTGCCAGCAGCCGAGGTGGGGGGCCGGGCTACACCTTC.

The CDR3 coding sequence is TGCGCCAGCAGCGACACAGGGTCGGACACCGGGGAGCTGTTTTTT. Translating gives CASSDTGSDTGELFF. The V and J genes are TRBV5-1 and TRBJ2-2, with D possibly matching TRBD1 (6 bases). Germline CDR1 SGHRS, CDR2 YFSETQ. V was cut by 4 bases and J by 3 bases, with 13 bases left in between. The CDR3 contains 15 residues. Complete variable domain (other parts from reference TRBV5-1 and TRBJ2-2): KAGVTQTPRYLIKTRGQQVTLSCSPISGHRSVSWYQQTPGQGLQFLFEYFSETQRNKGNFPGRFSGRQFSNSRSEMNVSTLELGDSALYLCASSDTGSDTGELFFGEGSRLTVL.

This clonotype was detected only once. The chain has TRBV6-1 and TRBJ2-7, with D hard to call. This CDR3 region has 13 residues. Germline assignment: CDR1 MNHNS and CDR2 SASEGT. V was shortened by 2 bases and J by 3 bases, with 8 bases between the two germline ends. CDR3 coding DNA: TGTGCCAGCAGTGAATTGCCAGTCTACGAGCAGTACTTC. Protein sequence: CASSELPVYEQYF.

V is TRBV12-3 or TRBV12-4 and J is TRBJ2-5; D is possibly TRBD2 (5 bases). The J call is uncertain, as TRBJ2-1 better fits the DNA end. This CDR3 has 13 amino acids. The CDR3, as DNA: TGTGCCAGCCGAAGACCCGGACTTAATGAGCAGTTCTTC. Translating gives CASRRPGLNEQFF.

This chain joins TRBV20-1 and TRBJ2-3; the match to TRBD2 covers 7 bases. CDR3 length equals 16 residues. CDR1 is DFQATT, CDR2 SNEGSKA, per germline (reference sequence). Trimming cost V 0 bases and J 4 bases; bases outside gene matches: 10. CDR3 loop: CSARDEGTNAADTQYF. CDR3 nucleotide sequence: TGCAGTGCTAGAGACGAGGGGACTAACGCCGCAGATACGCAGTATTTT.

The chain combines TRBV11-1 with TRBJ1-2; D is unresolved. The CDR3 spans 16 residues. V was clipped by 7 bases and J by 2 bases, with 20 bases between them. CDR1 is SGHAT, CDR2 FQDESV, per germline (reference sequence). CDR3 bases: TGTGCCAGCACCCGCGGTCCTGTTTACGGGAACTATGGCTACACCTTC. It is translated as CASTRGPVYGNYGYTF.

J is TRBJ2-7 and V is TRBV9; D is possibly TRBD1 (6 bases). CDR1 SGDLS and CDR2 YYNGEE come from the germline V gene. The CDR3 runs 14 residues. The V and J ends lost 0 bases and 5 bases respectively, with 12 bases between them. The CDR3 DNA follows: TGTGCCAGCAGCGTAGTCGACAGGTCCCACGAGCAGTACTTC. Translating it yields CASSVVDRSHEQYF.

The V and J genes are TRBV7-2 and TRBJ2-1; TRBD2 aligns across 7 bases. The J call is uncertain, as TRBJ2-5 better fits the DNA end. CDR1 is SGHTA, CDR2 FQGNSA, per germline. The CDR3 is 14 amino acids. CDR3 residues: CASSFLSGAETQYF. In nucleotides, the CDR3 is TGTGCCAGCAGCTTCTTAAGCGGGGCGGAGACCCAGTACTTC.

The chain links TRBV24-1 to TRBJ2-7, with D possibly being TRBD2 (5 bases). Germline V gives CDR1 KGHDR, CDR2 SFDVKD. Trimming left V 8 bases short and J 6 bases short, with 13 bases between. This CDR3 comprises 12 residues. The CDR3: CATKSRAIEQYV. The CDR3 coding sequence is TGTGCCACCAAATCGAGGGCCATCGAGCAGTACGTC.

In this sample, this clonotype turned up a few times. The chain carries TRBV18 and TRBJ2-7; D remains ambiguous. Looked up from germline, CDR1 is KGHSH and CDR2 is LQKENI. V lost 6 bases and J 0 bases, leaving 9 bases between the germline ends. This CDR3 is built from 13 residues. CDR3 in DNA: TGTGCCAGCTCGTCAGTCACCTCCTACGAGCAGTACGTC. This translates into CASSSVTSYEQYV.

The V call is TRBV6-1, the J call TRBJ1-2; D ambiguous. In germline, CDR1 is MNHNS, CDR2 SASEGT. This CDR3 has 11 amino acids. Trimming shortened V by 1 base and J by 8 bases, and 5 bases separated the two germline ends. Written as DNA, the CDR3 is TGTGCCAGCAGTGAAGTCACGGGCTACACCTTC. Translating gives CASSEVTGYTF.